This is a list of T cell receptor beta chains from one sample in a study of OX40 agonist ivuxolimab in advanced cancers. Assay used: immunoSEQ multiplex PCR; TCRdb lists only in-frame clones, some missing. The data contain fewer than 55,000 clones, approximately 80% of them singletons. This sample comprised CD4+ or CD8+ T cells sorted from blood, obtained in a trial of the OX40 agonist ivuxolimab. The receptors shown here come from an adult with an advanced solid tumor such as melanoma, head and neck, liver or kidney cancer. Both conserved end residues are part of each CDR3. D genes are given only for firm matches. Some rows mark clone size as missing; the rest say once, few, many or name a class of expanded clone.

j_call: TRBJ2-2
clone_size: -
v_call: TRBV18
d_call: -
cdr3_aa: CASSWRPGTGELFF
cdr3_nt: TGTGCCAGCTCATGGCGGCCGGGGACCGGGGAGCTGTTTTTT

j_call: TRBJ1-4
clone_size: -
v_call: TRBV28
d_call: -
cdr3_aa: CASSRGGTNEKLFF
cdr3_nt: TGTGCCAGCAGCCGAGGGGGGACTAATGAAAAACTGTTTTTT

j_call: TRBJ2-3
clone_size: once
v_call: TRBV5-4
d_call: TRBD2
cdr3_aa: CASSSPSPGLASDTQYF
cdr3_nt: TGTGCCAGCAGCTCGCCCTCCCCGGGACTAGCATCTGATACGCAGTATTTT

j_call: TRBJ2-7
clone_size: once
v_call: TRBV2
d_call: TRBD1
cdr3_aa: CASSARGYEQYF
cdr3_nt: TGTGCCAGCAGCGCCAGGGGGTACGAGCAGTACTTC

j_call: TRBJ2-1
clone_size: -
v_call: TRBV11-2
d_call: -
cdr3_aa: CASTRRAGAHNEQFF
cdr3_nt: TGTGCCAGCACCAGACGGGCGGGGGCCCACAATGAGCAGTTCTTC

j_call: TRBJ2-1
clone_size: -
v_call: TRBV6-1
d_call: TRBD2
cdr3_aa: CASSDRTSGGARYEQFF
cdr3_nt: TGTGCCAGCAGTGACCGGACTAGCGGGGGGGCGAGGTATGAGCAGTTCTTC

j_call: TRBJ1-3
clone_size: -
v_call: TRBV6-6
d_call: -
cdr3_aa: CASSRGTSGNTIYF
cdr3_nt: TGTGCCAGCAGTCGGGGAACCTCTGGAAACACCATATATTTT

j_call: TRBJ2-7
clone_size: -
v_call: TRBV7-8
d_call: TRBD2
cdr3_aa: CASSLAGPSGSTQGYEQYF
cdr3_nt: TGTGCCAGCAGCTTAGCGGGTCCTAGCGGGAGTACTCAGGGCTACGAGCAGTACTTC

j_call: TRBJ2-1
clone_size: few
v_call: TRBV7-9
d_call: -
cdr3_aa: CASSLIGVSIYNEQFF
cdr3_nt: TGTGCCAGCAGCTTAATCGGGGTATCAATCTACAATGAGCAGTTCTTC

j_call: TRBJ2-3
clone_size: -
v_call: TRBV29-1
d_call: TRBD2
cdr3_aa: CSVGSGGPADTQYF
cdr3_nt: TGCAGCGTTGGGTCGGGGGGGCCCGCAGATACGCAGTATTTT

j_call: TRBJ2-5
clone_size: -
v_call: TRBV5-1
d_call: -
cdr3_aa: CASSLTGEETQYF
cdr3_nt: TGCGCCAGCAGCCTCACGGGCGAAGAGACCCAGTACTTC

j_call: TRBJ2-7
clone_size: -
v_call: TRBV6-5
d_call: -
cdr3_aa: CASSYGQGLGEQYF
cdr3_nt: TGTGCCAGCAGTTACGGGCAGGGTCTTGGCGAGCAGTACTTC

j_call: TRBJ2-1
clone_size: once
v_call: TRBV5-1
d_call: -
cdr3_aa: CASSLRPQGDEQFF
cdr3_nt: TGCGCCAGCAGCTTGAGGCCACAAGGCGATGAGCAGTTCTTC

j_call: TRBJ1-5
clone_size: few
v_call: TRBV30
d_call: -
cdr3_aa: CAWSPGSGTSPQHF
cdr3_nt: TGTGCCTGGAGTCCCGGGTCCGGGACCTCACCCCAGCATTTT

j_call: TRBJ2-1
clone_size: -
v_call: TRBV5-5
d_call: -
cdr3_aa: CASSLASLPGTTEQFF
cdr3_nt: TGTGCCAGCAGCTTGGCTTCTTTGCCGGGTACAACTGAGCAGTTCTTC

j_call: TRBJ2-5
clone_size: -
v_call: TRBV6-1
d_call: TRBD1
cdr3_aa: CASSDPGQALQETQYF
cdr3_nt: TGTGCCAGCAGTGACCCGGGACAGGCATTGCAAGAGACCCAGTACTTC

j_call: TRBJ2-3
clone_size: -
v_call: TRBV14
d_call: -
cdr3_aa: CASSRDGSLDTQYF
cdr3_nt: TGTGCCAGCAGTCGGGACGGTAGTTTGGATACGCAGTATTTT

j_call: TRBJ1-2
clone_size: -
v_call: TRBV10-2
d_call: -
cdr3_aa: CASSESHRAYGYTF
cdr3_nt: TGCGCCAGCAGTGAGTCGCACCGGGCCTATGGCTACACCTTC

j_call: TRBJ2-7
clone_size: -
v_call: TRBV28
d_call: TRBD2
cdr3_aa: CASRPGLVSYEQYF
cdr3_nt: TGTGCCAGCAGACCGGGACTAGTCTCATACGAGCAGTACTTC

j_call: TRBJ2-3
clone_size: -
v_call: TRBV7-8
d_call: -
cdr3_aa: CASSLGLDTQYF
cdr3_nt: TGTGCCAGCAGCTTGGGACTGGATACGCAGTATTTT

j_call: TRBJ1-1
clone_size: -
v_call: TRBV27
d_call: -
cdr3_aa: CASSLTRVHTEAFF
cdr3_nt: TGTGCCAGCAGTTTAACCCGCGTACACACTGAAGCTTTCTTT

j_call: TRBJ2-7
clone_size: -
v_call: TRBV28
d_call: -
cdr3_aa: CASSPQIYEQYF
cdr3_nt: TGTGCCAGCAGTCCGCAGATCTACGAGCAGTACTTC

j_call: TRBJ1-1
clone_size: -
v_call: TRBV6-5
d_call: -
cdr3_aa: CASKGSTEAFF
cdr3_nt: TGTGCCAGCAAGGGGTCCACTGAAGCTTTCTTT

j_call: TRBJ1-5
clone_size: -
v_call: TRBV30
d_call: TRBD1
cdr3_aa: CAWSGQGGNQPQHF
cdr3_nt: TGTGCCTGGAGTGGACAGGGTGGCAATCAGCCCCAGCATTTT

j_call: TRBJ1-5
clone_size: -
v_call: TRBV5-4
d_call: -
cdr3_aa: CASSPAADASQPQHF
cdr3_nt: TGTGCCAGCAGCCCCGCGGCAGACGCCAGTCAGCCCCAGCATTTT

j_call: TRBJ2-2
clone_size: once
v_call: TRBV30
d_call: TRBD1
cdr3_aa: CAWGVRGRGTGELFF
cdr3_nt: TGTGCCTGGGGGGTGAGGGGGCGCGGTACCGGGGAGCTGTTTTTT